The entry that follows covers one T cell receptor beta chain sequence. What it recognizes is unknown. Amplified TCR beta CDR3 regions derived from RNA transcripts. Using the HTBI primer set, a first-round RT-PCR was run on the TCR CDR3. TCRdb called the multiplex PCR reads again in MiXCR, with one record for every CDR3 protein. The sample shows roughly 400,000 distinct CDR3 sequences, around 15% of them seen only once. The CDR3 contains 16 residues. V shed 2 bases and J shed 0 bases, with 8 bases lying between them. From germline, CDR1 is MNHEY and CDR2 SMNVEV (reference sequence). The sample is drawn from a study of T cells in Graves' hyperthyroidism and ophthalmopathy. General observations from the study: From stable hyperthyroidism, ophthalmopathy was set apart by a 13 V-J model. Researchers found most expanded thyroid clonotypes above 0.001 in blood as well.

Enrolled ophthalmopathy patients presented with a Clinical Activity Score of at least 3, a NOSPECS grade of at least 4, and disease duration under 3 months. The genes are TRBV27 and TRBJ2-6; no clear D. This receptor was identified in a man aged 45-60 years with Graves' ophthalmopathy. The specimen sequenced was blood. CDR3 in amino acids: CASSLSLGSGANVLTF. The DNA of the CDR3 is TGTGCCAGCAGTTTAAGTCTGGGCTCTGGGGCCAACGTCCTGACTTTC.